This T cell receptor beta chain was profiled in a study of blood T cells in healthy people across ages. Turning to this clonotype: The antigen remains unidentified.

The CDR3 totals 13 residues. Germline CDR1 SGHTA, CDR2 FQGNSA. Trimming cost V 5 bases and J 3 bases; bases outside gene matches: 2. Overall study results and limits: Researchers deemed the diversity estimates from one million T cells underestimates.

Together with a sample-barcoded 5' primer, a J-beta primer mix was included in a second PCR lasting roughly 6 to 12 cycles. With 12 random nucleotides, a template-switch adaptor tagged each individual cDNA molecule. Per sample, CDR3-containing paired-end reads numbered at least 3 million. TCRdb independently ran MiXCR on the 5' RACE reads; one entry per CDR3 protein. The data show 1.5 million to 2 million distinct CDR3 sequences, roughly 49% seen once. Sequencing was performed on blood. V and J are TRBV7-2 and TRBJ1-1; 8 nucleotides match TRBD1. The source is a woman aged 35 to 49 in good health. The CDR3 DNA is TGTGCCAGCAGCGCGACAGGGGACACTGAAGCTTTCTTT. It codes for CASSATGDTEAFF.